This T cell receptor beta chain was recorded in a study of Graves' ophthalmopathy and Graves' hyperthyroidism. Amplification of TCR beta CDR3 regions used RNA transcripts. An opening RT-PCR round employed HTBI primers and preceded a second-round multiplex PCR. TCRdb used MiXCR to reprocess the multiplex PCR reads, holding one entry per CDR3 protein. The sample has about 400,000 distinct CDR3 sequences, roughly 15% seen once. CDR3 size: 12 residues. Germline CDR1 and CDR2: DFQATT and SNEGSKA (reference sequence). Trimming took 5 bases from V and 4 from J; bases not matched to a gene: 1. This clonotype was counted at least ten times.

The sample taken for sequencing was peripheral blood. This TCR was sampled from a woman in her late teens or twenties with stable Graves' hyperthyroidism. The rearrangement uses TRBV20-1 and TRBJ1-2, with TRBD1 matching over 10 bases. The CDR3 here is CSAWTGGYGYTF. In DNA form, the CDR3 reads TGCAGTGCTTGGACAGGGGGCTATGGCTACACCTTC.